The clone carrying this T cell receptor beta chain came up a few times. As yet, its antigen is unknown. Reverse transcribing all isolated RNA meant expressed TCRB transcripts were sequenced. TCRdb's table, derived via immunoSEQ multiplex PCR, lists solely in-frame clones and lacks some. The sample lists roughly 230,000 clones; around 9.6% were seen once. This specimen comes from a study of beta chain features in type 1 diabetes. Study-wide background: All of the samples together had around 110,000,000 sorted cells examined.

Study-level results: cDNA-based sequencing might over-represent cells highly expressing TCR. Although PCR might favor shorter templates, it would do so equally in patients and controls. Within patients, naive, central memory and Treg TCRB repertoires seemed more similar than within healthy donors.

Germline V lookup: CDR1 MNHNS, CDR2 SASEGT. Trimming left V 10 bases short and J 7 bases short, with 22 bases between. The CDR3 contains 15 residues. The clonotype was recovered from a young woman in good health. Sequencing input: naive CD4+ T cells from blood. The chain carries TRBV6-1 and TRBJ2-2; weak D call: TRBD2 (5 bases). In DNA, the CDR3 is TGTGCCAACCGGCCGGAGGCAGAAGTTAGCGGGGAGCTGTTTTTT. This codes for CANRPEAEVSGELFF.